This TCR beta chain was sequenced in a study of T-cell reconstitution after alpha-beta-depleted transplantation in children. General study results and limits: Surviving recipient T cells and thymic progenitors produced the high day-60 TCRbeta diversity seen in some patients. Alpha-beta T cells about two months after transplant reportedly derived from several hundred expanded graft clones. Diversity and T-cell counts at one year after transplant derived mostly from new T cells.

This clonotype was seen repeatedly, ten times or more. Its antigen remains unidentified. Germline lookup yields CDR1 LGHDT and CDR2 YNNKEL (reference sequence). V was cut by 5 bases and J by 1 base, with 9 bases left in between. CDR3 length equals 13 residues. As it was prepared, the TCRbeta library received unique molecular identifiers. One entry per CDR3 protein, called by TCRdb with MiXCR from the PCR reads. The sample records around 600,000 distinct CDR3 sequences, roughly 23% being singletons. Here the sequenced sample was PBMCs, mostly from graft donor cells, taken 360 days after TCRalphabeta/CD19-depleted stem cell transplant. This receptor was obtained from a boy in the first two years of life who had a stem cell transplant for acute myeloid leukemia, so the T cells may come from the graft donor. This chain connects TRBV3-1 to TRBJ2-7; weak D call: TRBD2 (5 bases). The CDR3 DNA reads TGTGCCAGCAGCTTGGGGAGATCCTACGAGCAGTACTTC. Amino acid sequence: CASSLGRSYEQYF.